The present entry profiles one TCR beta chain with its context. The data were taken from a study of blood T cell repertoires in COVID-19. Study information: The samples span acute and convalescent COVID-19 from the United States, Italy and Spain. From T cells, B-cell-depleted T cells, or PBMCs came the material, which was cDNA or gDNA.

The V end lost 4 bases, the J end lost 7 bases, and 14 bases lay between the germline ends. This CDR3 region has 14 residues. Per the germline V gene, CDR1 is SGDLS and CDR2 is YYNGEE. In terms of age and location, participants ranged from roughly 18 to 95 years and lived in roughly 22 US areas. As processed by the authors: Amplification from reference gene primers served as the basis for estimated nucleated cell counts. Method: immunoSEQ multiplex PCR; TCRdb's copy keeps in-frame clones and lacks some. Clone size and the V and J calls come from that table; the DNA yielded D and trimming. The sample includes roughly 200,000 clones, about 86% seen only once; the top ten take 2.5% to 3.5%.

The V call is TRBV9, the J call TRBJ1-4; D not certain. This TCR came from a woman aged 50 to 60 in a cohort exposed to, infected with or recovered from COVID-19 (not recorded which). The sample was PBMCs or T cells enriched from blood (not recorded which). CDR3 amino acids: CASSPDVAAEKLFF. DNA of the CDR3: TGTGCCAGCAGCCCAGACGTGGCGGCTGAAAAACTGTTTTTT.